The present entry profiles one T cell receptor (beta chain) with its context. The data derive from a study of vaccination and CD4 T cells after COVID-19. TCRdb independently ran MiXCR on the PCR reads; one entry per CDR3 protein. The sample holds some 29,000 distinct CDR3 sequences, under 65% seen once. The V end was cut by 7 bases, the J end by 3 bases, with 9 bases between. Germline values: CDR1 DFQATT, CDR2 SNEGSKA (reference sequence). CDR3 length: 11 amino acids. Sample time point: late sampling 161 to 241 days after vaccination in a few convalescent patients. Convalescent patients tested SARS-CoV-2 PCR positive from March to December 2020, before Alpha, Beta and Delta emerged.

The genes are TRBV20-1 and TRBJ2-5, with unresolved D. Sequenced material: CD4+ T cells from blood, taken about 7 months after SARS-CoV-2 vaccination. The source of this sequence is a human donor who had recovered from COVID-19. In DNA, the CDR3 is TGCAGTGTTATTGTAGAAGAGACCCAGTACTTC. Amino acids: CSVIVEETQYF.